This entry lists 28 T cell receptor beta chains sequenced from one sample in a study of blood T cell dynamics during melanoma immunotherapy. Profiled with immunoSEQ multiplex PCR; TCRdb holds only in-frame clones, not every one. The repertoire consists of 9,000 to 13,000 clones, with 75% to 90% occurring once and the leading ten covering around 22%. Time point meaning: week 3, after first cycle of checkpoint inhibitor. Sample: blood, taken from a patient treated with checkpoint blockade. The receptors were sampled from a human donor with melanoma.

This rearrangement joins TRBV5-5 to TRBJ1-1; D is unclear. V lost 5 bases to trimming and J lost 10 bases, with 21 bases between them. The germline V gene encodes CDR1 SGHKS and CDR2 YYEKEE (reference sequence). The CDR3 is 14 residues long. The DNA of the CDR3 is TGTGCCAGCAGGCCAACCGACACCCTAGGGAGAGCTTTCTTT. Protein sequence: CASRPTDTLGRAFF.

V gene TRBV21-1 combines with J gene TRBJ1-3. TRBV21-1 is flagged as a pseudogene. This CDR3 is 16 amino acids long. The CDR3 DNA is TGTGCCAGCAGCCCCCCAATCACCGCTCCTGGAAACACCATATATTTT. Residues: CASSPPITAPGNTIYF.

The chain is built from TRBV9 and TRBJ2-3; possibly TRBD2 for D (6 bases). Germline values: CDR1 SGDLS, CDR2 YYNGEE. This CDR3 is 16 amino acids long. The V end lost 2 bases, the J end lost 2 bases, and 15 bases lay between the germline ends. The CDR3 loop reads CASSVWGDFATDTQYF. For the CDR3, the DNA is TGTGCCAGCAGCGTTTGGGGGGACTTTGCCACAGATACGCAGTATTTT.

This chain uses TRBV7-2 with TRBJ2-7; 13 bases line up with TRBD2. This CDR3 contains 15 residues. The V gene end was trimmed by 5 bases and the J gene end by 3 bases; junction bases not matched to a gene: 4. Looked up from germline, CDR1 is SGHTA and CDR2 is FQGNSA. The DNA of the CDR3 is TGTGCCAGCAGCGGAAGGACTAGCGGGAGCTACGAGCAGTACTTC. It encodes CASSGRTSGSYEQYF. Variable domain in full (rest from reference TRBV7-2 and TRBJ2-7): GAGVSQSPSNKVTEKGKDVELRCDPISGHTALYWYRQSLGQGLEFLIYFQGNSAPDKSGLPSDRFSAERTGGSVSTLTIQRTQQEDSAVYLCASSGRTSGSYEQYFGPGTRLTVT.

The CDR3 is CASSSPLRLAGPQETQYF. The CDR3, as DNA: TGTGCCAGCAGCTCCCCCCTTCGACTAGCGGGGCCTCAAGAGACCCAGTACTTC. The chain employs TRBV13 and TRBJ2-5, with 11 bases lining up with TRBD2. This CDR3 region has 18 residues. Per germline, CDR1 PRHDT and CDR2 FYEKMQ (reference sequence). V dropped 4 bases and J dropped 2; count of bases not matched to a gene: 12.

The sample holds a few counts of this clone. This chain joins TRBV7-9 and TRBJ1-2; D gene ambiguous. The CDR3 length is 12 residues. Germline V gives CDR1 SEHNR, CDR2 FQNEAQ (reference sequence). V shed 4 bases and J shed 5 bases, with 8 bases lying between them. The CDR3 nucleotides are TGTGCCAGCAGCTCTGGGAGGTATGGCTACACCTTC. Its translation is CASSSGRYGYTF.

J is TRBJ2-1 and V is TRBV5-1; D remains unclear. This CDR3 spans 15 amino acids. Trimming stripped 0 bases from V and 10 bases from J, with 17 bases between. Germline CDR1 reads SGHRS; CDR2 reads YFSETQ. CDR3 protein: CASSLEGGLSREQFF. CDR3 DNA sequence: TGCGCCAGCAGCTTGGAGGGCGGCCTTTCGAGAGAGCAGTTCTTC.

This clone has only one observation. V usage is TRBV28 and J usage is TRBJ2-7; no reliable D call. Trimming shortened V by 2 bases and J by 3 bases, and 5 bases separated the two germline ends. This CDR3 is built from 12 residues. Germline V gives CDR1 MDHEN, CDR2 SYDVKM. The CDR3: CASSLGRYEQYF. Written as DNA, the CDR3 is TGTGCCAGCAGTTTAGGACGCTACGAGCAGTACTTC.

V is TRBV6-1 and J is TRBJ1-5; unclear D gene. CDR3 length equals 13 residues. Germline V gene data show CDR1 as MNHNS and CDR2 as SASEGT. V dropped 9 bases and J dropped 4 bases, with 13 bases sitting between them. The CDR3 reads CASASEANQPQHF. CDR3 nucleotide sequence: TGTGCCAGTGCCTCGGAGGCAAATCAGCCCCAGCATTTT.

The chain links TRBV27 to TRBJ2-3; the D gene could be TRBD1 or TRBD2 (5 bases each). Germline loops: CDR1 MNHEY, CDR2 SMNVEV (reference sequence). This CDR3 has 17 residues. V dropped 1 base and J dropped 3 bases, with 17 bases sitting between them. CDR3 sequence reads: CASSLFGRPGRTDTQYF. In DNA, the CDR3 is TGTGCCAGCAGTTTATTCGGCCGGCCAGGGAGAACAGATACGCAGTATTTT.

This chain connects TRBV18 to TRBJ2-2, with 8 bases that match TRBD1. Germline V gene sequence: CDR1 KGHSH, CDR2 LQKENI. The CDR3 consists of 18 residues. Trimming at V came to 2 bases and at J to 0 bases, leaving 8 bases not matched to a gene. CDR3 loop: CASSPRDRRYTNTGELFF. CDR3 nucleotides: TGTGCCAGCTCACCAAGGGACAGGAGATATACGAACACCGGGGAGCTGTTTTTT. Based on the CDR3 plus reference TRBV18 and TRBJ2-2, the full variable domain is NAGVMQNPRHLVRRRGQEARLRCSPMKGHSHVYWYRQLPEEGLKFMVYLQKENIIDESGMPKERFSAEFPKEGPSILRIQQVVRGDSAAYFCASSPRDRRYTNTGELFFGEGSRLTVL.

V gene TRBV19 combines with J gene TRBJ1-1; 7 nucleotides align to TRBD1. The CDR3 length is 16 residues. Unmatched junction bases numbered 8, after V lost 3 bases and J lost 1 base. Germline loops: CDR1 LNHDA, CDR2 SQIVND (reference sequence). CDR3 bases: TGTGCCAGTAGTATTTGGGCAGGGGGACGGAACACTGAAGCTTTCTTT. Protein product: CASSIWAGGRNTEAFF.

The chain joins TRBV7-2 to TRBJ2-4; TRBD2 matches at 9 bases. CDR3 length: 18 residues. Germline V gene data show CDR1 as SGHTA and CDR2 as FQGNSA. The junction had 14 bases not matched to a gene; V was cut back by 6 bases and J by 2 bases. The chain's CDR3 is CASSLRAGGPESKNIQYF. The DNA of the CDR3 is TGTGCCAGCAGTCTCAGGGCGGGAGGGCCCGAGTCCAAAAACATTCAGTACTTC.

The chain uses TRBV5-4 and TRBJ1-2, with a tentative D call TRBD1 (5 bases). Trimming left V 5 bases short and J 8 bases short, with 16 bases between. This CDR3 region has 13 residues. Germline CDR1 SGHNT, CDR2 YYREEE (reference sequence). The CDR3 loop reads CASRMVGVEGYTF. The CDR3 coding sequence is TGTGCCAGCAGGATGGTGGGGGTGGAGGGCTACACCTTC.

CDR3 DNA sequence: TGTGCCAGCAGTTCCCGACTAGCGGGGGGGGCGGATACGCAGTATTTT. Its translation: CASSSRLAGGADTQYF. The chain is built from TRBV6-5 and TRBJ2-3, with 14 bases matching TRBD2. The CDR3 extends over 16 amino acids. Per germline, CDR1 MNHEY and CDR2 SVGAGI. The V segment lost 4 bases and the J segment 6 bases; nucleotides outside the gene matches: 6.

Here the CDR3 reads CAISESAGGINEQYF. CDR3 coding DNA: TGTGCCATCAGTGAGTCGGCGGGAGGAATCAACGAGCAGTACTTC. V gene TRBV10-3 combines with J gene TRBJ2-7, with 8 bases lining up with TRBD2. The germline gives CDR1 ENHRY, CDR2 SYGVKD. This CDR3 has 15 amino acids. V shed 0 bases and J 5 bases; nucleotides not matched to a gene: 6.

J is TRBJ2-4 and V is TRBV29-1, with a tentative D call TRBD2 (6 bases). CDR3 size: 15 residues. Deletions cut 4 bases from V and 2 bases from J, with 15 bases between. In germline, CDR1 is SQVTM, CDR2 ANQGSEA. This chain's CDR3 is CSVGEVGTTKNIQYF. The CDR3 DNA follows: TGCAGCGTTGGGGAGGTCGGGACGACCAAAAACATTCAGTACTTC. The whole variable domain, filled in from reference TRBV29-1 and TRBJ2-4, reads SAVISQKPSRDICQRGTSLTIQCQVDSQVTMMFWYRQQPGQSLTLIATANQGSEATYESGFVIDKFPISRPNLTFSTLTVSNMSPEDSSIYLCSVGEVGTTKNIQYFGAGTRLSVL.

The chain links TRBV7-9 to TRBJ1-1; D gene unclear. Trimming removed 0 bases from V and 1 base from J, with 6 bases in between. The germline CDR1 and CDR2 sequences are SEHNR and FQNEAQ (reference sequence). This CDR3 comprises 14 residues. The CDR3 region has the DNA TGTGCCAGCAGCTTAGCCGGCGGGAACACTGAAGCTTTCTTT. This sequence encodes CASSLAGGNTEAFF.

The rearrangement joins TRBV7-9 to TRBJ1-2; the D gene is possibly TRBD1 (6 bases). The V gene lost 5 bases and the J gene lost 2 bases, with 9 bases spanning the gap. CDR3 size: 13 residues. In germline, CDR1 is SEHNR, CDR2 FQNEAQ (reference sequence). The CDR3 DNA reads as TGTGCCAGCAGCGTAGGACAGAACTATGGCTACACCTTC. This translates into CASSVGQNYGYTF.

This sequence joins TRBV10-1 and TRBJ2-5; D tentatively reads TRBD1 or TRBD2 (5 bases each). Germline V CDR1 and CDR2: WNHNN, SYGVQD (reference sequence). The V gene lost 3 bases and the J gene lost 5 bases, with 13 bases spanning the gap. CDR3 length: 14 residues. CDR3 coding DNA: TGCGCCAGCAGTGACCCCGGGACGCTGGAGACCCAGTACTTC. It encodes CASSDPGTLETQYF.

The chain combines TRBV5-4 with TRBJ2-6; 15 nucleotides align to TRBD2. Germline CDR1 is SGHNT and CDR2 is YYREEE (reference sequence). With V trimmed by 5 bases and J by 0 bases, 3 bases remained unmatched. CDR3 length: 18 amino acids. CDR3 in amino acids: CASSPGLAGGSGANVLTF. CDR3 coding DNA: TGTGCCAGCAGTCCGGGACTAGCGGGGGGCTCTGGGGCCAACGTCCTGACTTTC.

This rearrangement joins TRBV6-5 to TRBJ1-6; D gene unclear. Germline values: CDR1 MNHEY, CDR2 SVGAGI. Between the trimmed V and J ends, which lost 2 bases and 3 bases, there was a span of 8 bases. The CDR3 is made up of 15 amino acids. The CDR3 bases are TGTGCCAGCAGTTACGGCAGAAACTATAATTCACCCCTCCACTTT. Its translation: CASSYGRNYNSPLHF.

The chain combines TRBV28 with TRBJ2-6; D is possibly TRBD2 (5 bases). CDR1 MDHEN and CDR2 SYDVKM come from the germline V gene. V lost 3 bases to trimming and J lost 3 bases, with 12 bases between them. This CDR3 has 16 residues. As DNA, the CDR3 is TGTGCCAGCAGTTTTGTTTGGACTGGTGGGGCCAACGTCCTGACTTTC. It encodes CASSFVWTGGANVLTF.

The chain carries TRBV7-3 and TRBJ1-4; TRBD1 matches at 8 bases. J was trimmed by 3 bases and V by 5 bases; bases with no gene match: 5. CDR3 size: 15 residues. CDR1 is SGHTA and CDR2 is FQGTGA in the germline V gene. Here the CDR3 DNA reads TGTGCCAGCAGCCCGGGACAGGCTCCTAATGAAAAACTGTTTTTT. Its protein product is CASSPGQAPNEKLFF.

The rearrangement uses TRBV11-2 and TRBJ2-5, with D unclear. Trimming removed 2 bases from V and 10 bases from J, with 14 bases in between. Germline V gene sequence: CDR1 SGHAT, CDR2 FQNNGV. The CDR3 is 13 amino acids. The CDR3, as DNA: TGTGCCAGCAGCTTATGGAGCAGGTCGGACCAGTACTTC. Residues: CASSLWSRSDQYF.

The chain has TRBV10-2 and TRBJ2-1, with TRBD2 matching 9 bases. This CDR3 contains 15 residues. Germline V gene data show CDR1 as WSHSY and CDR2 as SAAADI. The J segment lost 5 bases and the V segment lost 10 bases, leaving 12 bases of the junction unmatched. The CDR3 reads CATRRELAGNNEQFF. CDR3 coding DNA: TGCGCCACCCGAAGAGAGCTAGCGGGAAACAATGAGCAGTTCTTC.

The chain is built from TRBV2 and TRBJ2-1; 10 nucleotides match TRBD2. The germline V gene encodes CDR1 SNHLY and CDR2 FYNNEI. The ends lost 5 bases at V and 6 bases at J; junction bases unmatched: 7. This CDR3 has 15 amino acids. The CDR3 reads CASSPLAGVSNEQFF. The CDR3 DNA is TGTGCCAGCAGTCCCCTAGCGGGAGTGTCCAATGAGCAGTTCTTC.

The J gene is TRBJ1-2, the V gene TRBV5-4; 10 bases map to TRBD1. This CDR3 region has 14 residues. CDR1 is SGHNT and CDR2 is YYREEE in the germline V gene (reference sequence). Losses at the gene ends were 0 bases for V and 7 bases for J; bases not matched to a gene: 3. The CDR3 loop is CASSLEGTGVGYTF. DNA for the CDR3: TGTGCCAGCAGCTTGGAAGGGACAGGGGTTGGCTACACCTTC.